This TCR beta chain emerged from a study of blood T cell repertoires in COVID-19. Across the study: The United States, Italy and Spain were the sources of the acute and convalescent COVID-19 samples. From T cells, B-cell-depleted T cells, or PBMCs came the material, which was cDNA or gDNA.

In the source study's methods: Reference gene primer amplification gave nucleated cell count estimates. The repertoire was sequenced with immunoSEQ multiplex PCR; TCRdb's copy has only in-frame clones and lacks some. V, J and clone size were drawn from that table, and D and trimming were deduced from the DNA. The sample records under 85,000 clones, about 85% being singletons. Sequencing used peripheral blood. This sequence was found in a man older than 75 with acute or convalescent COVID-19.

The CDR3 sequence: CASSSYATNEKLFF. The CDR3 region has the DNA TGTGCCAGCAGCTCTTATGCAACTAATGAAAAACTGTTTTTT. The chain carries TRBV6-5 and TRBJ1-4; D gene unclear. Trimming pared 6 bases from V and 0 bases from J, leaving 8 bases between. This CDR3 has 14 residues. Germline-derived CDR1 and CDR2 are MNHEY and SVGAGI.